The 5 T cell receptor beta chains given below trace back to one sample, sequenced in a study of blood T cell repertoires in COVID-19 (dated by TCRdb to about 2020). The library was prepared using the immunoSEQ multiplex PCR assay. TCRdb holds this immuneACCESS table with in-frame rearrangements only. Some clones are missing; in checked studies, unresolved V genes explain under half, and the rest has no known cause. This sample has about 200,000 clones in its table, and around 81% of those were observed once. The ten biggest clones cover about 7.7% of the sample. The sample was PBMCs or T cells enriched from blood (not recorded which). Source of these receptors: a woman aged 35 to 49 with acute COVID-19.

V gene TRBV6-2 or TRBV6-3 combines with J gene TRBJ1-1; the match to TRBD1 covers 7 bases. The CDR3 is 17 residues long. V lost 5 bases to trimming and J lost 0 bases; unmatched junction nucleotides: 12. Germline CDR1 reads MNHEY; CDR2 reads SVGEGT. For the CDR3, the DNA is TGTGCCAGCAGTCCCGACAGGGCCCCACCTATGAACACTGAAGCTTTCTTT. Amino acid sequence: CASSPDRAPPMNTEAFF.

The chain links TRBV25-1 to TRBJ1-1; the D is unclear. CDR1 and CDR2 (germline): MGHDK, SYGVNS. The CDR3 is made up of 13 amino acids. The germline V and J ends were trimmed by 7 bases and 1 base, with 10 bases remaining between them. The CDR3 bases are TGTGCCAGCAACCGCCCCGGGAACACTGAAGCTTTCTTT. This encodes CASNRPGNTEAFF.

The chain joins TRBV4-2 to TRBJ2-3; 8 positions match TRBD2. In germline, CDR1 is LGHNA, CDR2 YNFKEQ. There are 16 residues in the CDR3. V lost 1 base to trimming and J lost 3 bases; unmatched junction nucleotides: 6. CDR3 DNA: TGTGCCAGCAGCCAAGCAGCGGGGGTCTATACAGATACGCAGTATTTT. It yields the protein CASSQAAGVYTDTQYF.

The rearrangement joins TRBV19 to TRBJ2-3; 7 positions match TRBD2. CDR1 is LNHDA, CDR2 SQIVND, per germline (reference sequence). There are 14 residues in the CDR3. The junction had 3 bases not matched to a gene; V was cut back by 6 bases and J by 0 bases. For the CDR3, the DNA is TGTGCCAGTAGGAGCGGGGATAGCACAGATACGCAGTATTTT. Translated, it gives CASRSGDSTDTQYF.

The chain couples TRBV28 to TRBJ2-1; D possibly corresponds to TRBD1 (5 bases). CDR1 MDHEN and CDR2 SYDVKM come from the germline V gene. The CDR3 loop spans 16 amino acids. Trimming stripped 4 bases from V and 6 bases from J, with 19 bases between. The CDR3 spells CASSSGHGLLFNEQFF. For the CDR3, the DNA is TGTGCCAGCAGTTCCGGACACGGTCTCCTTTTCAATGAGCAGTTCTTC.